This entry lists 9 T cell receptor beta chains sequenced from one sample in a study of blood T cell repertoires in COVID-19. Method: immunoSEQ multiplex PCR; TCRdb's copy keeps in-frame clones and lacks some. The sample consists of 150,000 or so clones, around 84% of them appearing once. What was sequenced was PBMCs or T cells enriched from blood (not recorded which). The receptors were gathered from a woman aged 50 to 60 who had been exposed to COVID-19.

The CDR3 DNA reads as TGTGCCAGCAGCCCTGGGAGGGACACCGGGGAGCTGTTTTTT. Translating gives CASSPGRDTGELFF. This chain connects TRBV11-2 to TRBJ2-2; 7 bases agree with TRBD2. The CDR3 has 14 residues. The V segment lost 5 bases and the J segment 3 bases; nucleotides outside the gene matches: 3. Germline lookup yields CDR1 SGHAT and CDR2 FQNNGV.

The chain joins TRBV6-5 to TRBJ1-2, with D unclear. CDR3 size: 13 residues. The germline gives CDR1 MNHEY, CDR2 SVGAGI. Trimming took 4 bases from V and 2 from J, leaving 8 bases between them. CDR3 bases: TGTGCCAGCAGTTCATCAGTAAACTATGGCTACACCTTC. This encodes CASSSSVNYGYTF.

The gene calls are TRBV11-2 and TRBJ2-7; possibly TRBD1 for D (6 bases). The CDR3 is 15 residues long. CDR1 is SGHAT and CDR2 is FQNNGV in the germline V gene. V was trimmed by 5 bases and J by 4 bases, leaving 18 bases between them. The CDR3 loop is CASSPLTGKGYEQYF. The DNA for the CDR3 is TGTGCCAGCAGCCCTCTAACAGGGAAGGGGTACGAGCAGTACTTC.

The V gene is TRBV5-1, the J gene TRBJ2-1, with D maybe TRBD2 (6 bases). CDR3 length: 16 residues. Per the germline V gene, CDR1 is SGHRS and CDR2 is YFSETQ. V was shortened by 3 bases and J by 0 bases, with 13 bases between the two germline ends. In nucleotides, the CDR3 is TGCGCCAGCAGCTGGGGACTCCCCAGCTCCTACAATGAGCAGTTCTTC. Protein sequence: CASSWGLPSSYNEQFF.

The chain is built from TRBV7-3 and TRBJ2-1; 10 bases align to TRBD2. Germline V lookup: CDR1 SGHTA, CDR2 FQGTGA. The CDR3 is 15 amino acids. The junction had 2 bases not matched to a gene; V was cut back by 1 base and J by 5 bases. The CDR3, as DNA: TGTGCCAGCAGCTTAATTAGCGGGGGGAACAATGAGCAGTTCTTC. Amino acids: CASSLISGGNNEQFF.

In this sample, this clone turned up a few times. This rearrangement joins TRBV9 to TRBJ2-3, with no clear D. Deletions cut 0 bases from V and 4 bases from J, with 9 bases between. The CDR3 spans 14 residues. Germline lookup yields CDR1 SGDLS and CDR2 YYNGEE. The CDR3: CASSVARRADTQYF. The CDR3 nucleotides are TGTGCCAGCAGCGTAGCTCGTCGCGCAGATACGCAGTATTTT.

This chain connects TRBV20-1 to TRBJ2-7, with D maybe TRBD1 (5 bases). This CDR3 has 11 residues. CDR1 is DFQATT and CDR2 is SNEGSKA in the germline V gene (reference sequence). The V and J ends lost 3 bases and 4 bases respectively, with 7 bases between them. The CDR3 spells CSARDKYEQYF. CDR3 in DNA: TGCAGTGCTAGGGACAAGTACGAGCAGTACTTC.

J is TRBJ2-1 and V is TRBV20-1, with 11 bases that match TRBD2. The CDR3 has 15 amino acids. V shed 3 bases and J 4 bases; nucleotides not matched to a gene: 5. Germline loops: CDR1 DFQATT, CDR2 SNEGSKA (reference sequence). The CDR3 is CSASGGTSGYNEQFF. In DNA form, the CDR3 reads TGCAGTGCTAGTGGGGGGACTAGCGGATACAATGAGCAGTTCTTC.

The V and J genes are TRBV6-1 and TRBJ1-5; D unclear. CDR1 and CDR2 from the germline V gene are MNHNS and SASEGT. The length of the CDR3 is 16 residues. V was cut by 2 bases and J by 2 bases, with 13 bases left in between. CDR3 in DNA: TGTGCCAGCAGTGAAACGGCGGGCATGGGCAATCAGCCCCAGCATTTT. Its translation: CASSETAGMGNQPQHF.